The present entry profiles one T cell receptor (beta chain) with its context. Its antigen is unknown. The data originate from a study of T cell responses to AZD1222 COVID-19 vaccine. The CDR3 consists of 14 residues. J lost 1 base, V lost 7 bases, and 5 bases had no gene match. Germline V gene data show CDR1 as LNHDA and CDR2 as SQIVND (reference sequence). Points from the study as a whole: White British ancestry dominated among donors, who included more females, and clonal diversity was possibly underestimated.

The repertoire was sequenced with immunoSEQ multiplex PCR; TCRdb's copy has only in-frame clones and lacks some. This table holds 190,000 or so clones, 93% found once. The chain has TRBV19 and TRBJ1-1, with 8 bases matching TRBD1. This specimen consisted of peripheral blood, obtained 28 days after the second AZD1222 dose. This receptor was obtained from an adult who received the AZD1222 COVID-19 vaccine. The CDR3 nucleotides read TGTGCCAGTACCCGGGACAGGCAGAACACTGAAGCTTTCTTT. Its translation is CASTRDRQNTEAFF. Complete variable domain (other parts from reference TRBV19 and TRBJ1-1): DGGITQSPKYLFRKEGQNVTLSCEQNLNHDAMYWYRQDPGQGLRLIYYSQIVNDFQKGDIAEGYSVSREKKESFPLTVTSAQKNPTAFYLCASTRDRQNTEAFFGQGTRLTVV.